These 28 T cell receptor beta chains originate from one sample sequenced in a study of cytomegalovirus exposure and HLA in healthy donors. Researchers ran the PCR with 60 Vbeta and 13 Jbeta primers. Clones were sequenced by immunoSEQ multiplex PCR, and TCRdb holds only the in-frame ones, with some missing. The sample yields around 140,000 clones, 60% to 80% seen once. Sequenced: PBMCs. Receptors were obtained from a female donor in good health and CMV-seronegative.

J is TRBJ2-5 and V is TRBV18, with a tentative D call TRBD2 (5 bases). Trimming removed 6 bases from V and 3 bases from J, with 17 bases in between. This CDR3 is 15 amino acids long. Germline V gene lookup returns CDR1 KGHSH and CDR2 LQKENI. The CDR3 sequence: CASSRDPGGEETQYF. The CDR3 DNA sequence: TGTGCCAGCTCCCGGGATCCGGGCGGAGAAGAGACCCAGTACTTC.

This clone appeared a single time. This sequence joins TRBV4-1 and TRBJ1-2; 7 positions match TRBD1. The ends lost 2 bases at V and 2 bases at J; junction bases unmatched: 8. From germline, CDR1 is MGHRA and CDR2 YSYEKL. The CDR3 extends over 16 amino acids. As DNA, the CDR3 is TGCGCCAGCAGCCAAAGGGGGCTGACACTCAACTATGGCTACACCTTC. This translates into CASSQRGLTLNYGYTF.

The V call is TRBV9, the J call TRBJ2-1, with TRBD2 matching over 8 bases. The CDR3 covers 13 residues. V lost 4 bases to trimming and J lost 6 bases; unmatched junction nucleotides: 3. Germline assignment: CDR1 SGDLS and CDR2 YYNGEE. The CDR3 reads CASSRGGSNEQFF. The CDR3, as DNA: TGTGCCAGCAGCCGGGGGGGGTCCAATGAGCAGTTCTTC.

The chain recombines TRBV2 with TRBJ2-2, with D unclear. CDR3 length equals 15 residues. V was trimmed by 5 bases and J by 5 bases, leaving 15 bases between them. Germline values: CDR1 SNHLY, CDR2 FYNNEI. CDR3 in DNA: TGTGCCAGCAGTTGGCCAACCGGAGATACCGGGGAGCTGTTTTTT. It translates to CASSWPTGDTGELFF.

V usage is TRBV27 and J usage is TRBJ2-5; TRBD1 matches at 10 bases. Matching the DNA end better, TRBJ2-7 makes the J call doubtful. This CDR3 region has 16 residues. Germline V CDR1 and CDR2: MNHEY, SMNVEV (reference sequence). As DNA, the CDR3 is TGTGCCAGCAGCTATCGAACGGGGACAGGGGCCTACGAGCAGTACTTC. Its translation: CASSYRTGTGAYEQYF.

The chain joins TRBV6-1 to TRBJ1-5; a possible D gene is TRBD1 (6 bases). CDR3 length: 13 residues. V was pared by 4 bases and J by 2 bases, with 6 bases between. The V gene's germline CDR1 is MNHNS and CDR2 SASEGT. The CDR3 region is CASSAGGNQPQHF. The CDR3 coding sequence is TGTGCCAGCAGTGCAGGGGGCAATCAGCCCCAGCATTTT.

In DNA, the CDR3 is TGTGCCAGCAGCCGGAGTACAAGTAACGAAGCTTTCTTT. Amino acids: CASSRSTSNEAFF. The gene calls are TRBV6-6 and TRBJ1-1; unclear D gene. Deletions cut 6 bases from V and 8 bases from J, with 16 bases between. From germline, CDR1 is MNHNY and CDR2 SVGAGI (reference sequence). CDR3 size: 13 residues.

In its sample, this clone was seen a few times. V and J are TRBV6-6 and TRBJ2-7; 7 nucleotides line up with TRBD1. The germline CDR1 and CDR2 sequences are MNHNY and SVGAGI (reference sequence). There are 16 residues in the CDR3. Unmatched junction bases numbered 12, after V lost 5 bases and J lost 2 bases. CDR3 protein: CASSTTHRGLPYEQYF. In nucleotides, the CDR3 is TGTGCCAGCAGTACGACCCACAGGGGCCTTCCCTACGAGCAGTACTTC.

The rearrangement links TRBV6-1 to TRBJ2-7; D ambiguous. The CDR3 is 15 residues long. Trimming stripped 2 bases from V and 4 bases from J, with 15 bases between. Germline CDR1 and CDR2: MNHNS and SASEGT. The CDR3 nucleotides read TGTGCCAGCAGTGAAAGTACGGAGCCCCCATACGAGCAGTACTTC. It specifies CASSESTEPPYEQYF.

This clone was counted only a few times. A far larger clone is just one base off, so this is likely a read error. In the same sample, other DNA sequences code for this CDR3. The chain uses TRBV4-1 and TRBJ1-2; tentative D call: TRBD1 (5 bases). The CDR3 is made up of 16 amino acids. Deletions cut 0 bases from V and 2 bases from J, with 13 bases between. Germline assignment: CDR1 MGHRA and CDR2 YSYEKL. In DNA form, the CDR3 reads TGCGCCAGCAGCCAAGAACCTACGGGACTGAACTATGGCTACACCTTC. It yields the protein CASSQEPTGLNYGYTF.

This clone was counted between two and nine times. The chain carries TRBV10-3 and TRBJ1-6, with TRBD1 matching over 9 bases. Germline V gives CDR1 ENHRY, CDR2 SYGVKD. The CDR3 loop spans 14 amino acids. V was pared by 6 bases and J by 7 bases, with 4 bases of the junction left unmatched. The CDR3 DNA reads as TGTGCCATCAGATCCGGGACAGGGAATTCACCCCTCCACTTT. It specifies CAIRSGTGNSPLHF.

This chain links TRBV6-5 with TRBJ1-3, with a weak D call TRBD1 (5 bases). V lost 0 bases and J lost 2, with 11 bases in between. Germline values: CDR1 MNHEY, CDR2 SVGAGI. The CDR3 is made up of 16 amino acids. For the CDR3, the DNA is TGTGCCAGCAGTTACTCGGACATCTCCCCTGGAAACACCATATATTTT. Amino acid sequence: CASSYSDISPGNTIYF.

V is TRBV5-6 and J is TRBJ2-2; TRBD1 aligns across 10 bases. V lost 4 bases, J lost 4 bases, and 4 bases stayed unmatched. Germline V CDR1 and CDR2: SGHDT, YYEEEE. CDR3 size: 15 residues. CDR3 sequence (DNA): TGTGCCAGCAGCCCGGGACAGGGGATCACCGGGGAGCTGTTTTTT. As protein: CASSPGQGITGELFF.

The V and J genes are TRBV5-6 and TRBJ2-1, with no clear D. V was pared by 0 bases and J by 10 bases, with 8 bases between. The CDR3 contains 12 residues. Germline V gene lookup returns CDR1 SGHDT and CDR2 YYEEEE. CDR3 sequence: CASSLGGCEQFF. DNA of the CDR3: TGTGCCAGCAGCTTGGGCGGATGCGAGCAGTTCTTC.

The rearrangement uses TRBV7-2 and TRBJ1-2, with TRBD1 identical over 12 bases. Germline V lookup: CDR1 SGHTA, CDR2 FQGNSA. V shed 3 bases, J shed 7 bases, and the junction held 18 bases outside the gene matches. CDR3 length: 19 amino acids. CDR3 loop: CASSLIPAGAGTGGFGYTF. Written as DNA, the CDR3 is TGTGCCAGCAGCTTGATACCGGCAGGGGCCGGGACAGGGGGCTTTGGCTACACCTTC.

Written as DNA, the CDR3 is TGTGCCAGCAGTTTATCGGAGGGGGCAATTTCACCCCTCCACTTT. This translates into CASSLSEGAISPLHF. The chain joins TRBV27 to TRBJ1-6; 7 bases are a match to TRBD1. The CDR3 length is 15 residues. Per germline, CDR1 MNHEY and CDR2 SMNVEV (reference sequence). V was pared by 0 bases and J by 9 bases, with 5 bases of the junction left unmatched.

In regard to this clone: The sample carries other DNA sequences with the same CDR3. The CDR3 DNA reads TGTGCCAGTACCCCCGGGCAGGGCAACTATGGCTACACCTTC. It encodes CASTPGQGNYGYTF. The chain joins TRBV19 to TRBJ1-2, with D possibly matching TRBD1 (5 bases). The CDR3 has 14 residues. The germline gives CDR1 LNHDA, CDR2 SQIVND (reference sequence). Trimming left V 7 bases short and J 2 bases short, with 14 bases between.

The chain recombines TRBV7-9 with TRBJ2-1; 11 bases map to TRBD2. CDR3 length: 14 amino acids. The junction had 2 bases not matched to a gene; V was cut back by 6 bases and J by 4 bases. The germline gives CDR1 SEHNR, CDR2 FQNEAQ (reference sequence). CDR3 DNA sequence: TGTGCCAGCAGGTGGACTAGCGGGTACAATGAGCAGTTCTTC. Amino acid sequence: CASRWTSGYNEQFF.

The chain links TRBV15 to TRBJ2-7; 11 nucleotides line up with TRBD2. Germline CDR1 and CDR2: LNHNV and YYDKDF (reference sequence). This CDR3 comprises 16 residues. The J segment lost 7 bases and the V segment lost 5 bases, leaving 13 bases of the junction unmatched. The CDR3 loop is CATSPGGLAGGGEQYF. In DNA, the CDR3 is TGTGCCACCAGCCCAGGCGGGCTAGCGGGAGGTGGTGAGCAGTACTTC.

The chain carries TRBV5-8 and TRBJ2-2; the D gene is possibly TRBD1 (6 bases). CDR3 size: 14 residues. The germline V gene has CDR1 SGHTS and CDR2 YDEGEE. Deletions cut 3 bases from V and 1 base from J, with 7 bases between. CDR3 in amino acids: CASSWDMNTGELFF. The CDR3 DNA sequence: TGTGCCAGCAGCTGGGACATGAACACCGGGGAGCTGTTTTTT. The entire variable domain, with the rest obtained from reference TRBV5-8 and TRBJ2-2, is as follows: EAGVTQSPTHLIKTRGQQATLRCSPISGHTSVYWYQQALGLGLQFLLWYDEGEERNRGNFPPRFSGRQFPNYSSELNVNALELEDSALYLCASSWDMNTGELFFGEGSRLTVL.

This clone was detected only a few times. The junction shows a germline mismatch at one end, possibly a read error. The DNA of the CDR3 is TGTGCCAGCAGTTTGGACAGGGGGGAGCGCTACACCTTC. It translates to CASSLDRGERYTF. The gene calls are TRBV5-4 and TRBJ1-2, with 10 bases matching TRBD1. This CDR3 spans 13 amino acids. In germline, CDR1 is SGHNT, CDR2 YYREEE (reference sequence). The full variable domain, with the rest looked up from reference TRBV5-4 and TRBJ1-2, is ETGVTQSPTHLIKTRGQQVTLRCSSQSGHNTVSWYQQALGQGPQFIFQYYREEENGRGNFPPRFSGLQFPNYSSELNVNALELDDSALYLCASSLDRGERYTFGSGTRLTVV.

J is TRBJ2-3 and V is TRBV18; 10 positions match TRBD2. This CDR3 contains 15 residues. Germline V gives CDR1 KGHSH, CDR2 LQKENI. The V gene end was trimmed by 0 bases and the J gene end by 8 bases; junction bases not matched to a gene: 5. The CDR3 DNA reads as TGTGCCAGCTCACCACCGGATGCTAGCGGGGGTACGCAGTATTTT. Its translation is CASSPPDASGGTQYF.

This clone was observed a few times. The rearrangement uses TRBV6-5 and TRBJ1-4, with D perhaps TRBD1 (6 bases). The CDR3 totals 14 residues. V lost 7 bases, J lost 5 bases, and 14 bases lay in between. The germline V gene has CDR1 MNHEY and CDR2 SVGAGI. This CDR3 reads CASKAAGANEKLFF. In DNA, the CDR3 is TGTGCCAGCAAAGCCGCAGGGGCAAATGAAAAACTGTTTTTT.

This chain joins TRBV5-1 and TRBJ1-3; D perhaps matches TRBD1 (5 bases). The V end lost 0 bases, the J end lost 4 bases, and 11 bases lay between the germline ends. Germline V gene sequence: CDR1 SGHRS, CDR2 YFSETQ. The CDR3 length is 15 residues. The CDR3 DNA reads TGCGCCAGCAGCTTGGGGCAGGGTGGCGGAAACACCATATATTTT. Translation: CASSLGQGGGNTIYF. The whole variable domain, filled in from reference TRBV5-1 and TRBJ1-3, reads KAGVTQTPRYLIKTRGQQVTLSCSPISGHRSVSWYQQTPGQGLQFLFEYFSETQRNKGNFPGRFSGRQFSNSRSEMNVSTLELGDSALYLCASSLGQGGGNTIYFGEGSWLTVV.

The chain has TRBV6-6 and TRBJ2-7; no clear D gene. Per the germline V gene, CDR1 is MNHNY and CDR2 is SVGAGI (reference sequence). Deletions cut 0 bases from V and 7 bases from J, with 10 bases between. The CDR3 is 13 amino acids. The CDR3 coding sequence is TGTGCCAGCAGTTACTCGCAGTTGTCGGAGCAGTACTTC. It specifies CASSYSQLSEQYF.

About this clone: A read error may account for a junction end that differs from germline. V usage is TRBV9 and J usage is TRBJ1-3; D remains unclear. Germline V gene sequence: CDR1 SGDLS, CDR2 YYNGEE. The CDR3 is 17 residues long. CDR3 coding DNA: TGTGCCGGCAGCGTAGGTGGGAGATCGTTCTCGAGAAACACCATATATTTT. Its protein product is CAGSVGGRSFSRNTIYF.

The V gene is TRBV27, the J gene TRBJ1-2; 9 bases map to TRBD1. This CDR3 contains 14 residues. The trim removed 4 bases at V and 3 bases at J, leaving 3 bases unmatched. The V gene's germline CDR1 is MNHEY and CDR2 SMNVEV (reference sequence). The CDR3 DNA reads TGTGCCAGCAGTTCCCGGGACAGGGACTATGGCTACACCTTC. It encodes CASSSRDRDYGYTF.

The chain is built from TRBV5-5 and TRBJ2-1; a possible D gene is TRBD1 (6 bases). V lost 4 bases to trimming and J lost 10 bases, with 12 bases between them. CDR1 and CDR2 from the germline V gene are SGHKS and YYEKEE (reference sequence). The CDR3 totals 12 residues. The CDR3 bases are TGTGCCAGCAGCCCGTCGGGGACAGAGCAGTTCTTC. Amino acid sequence: CASSPSGTEQFF.